This is a list of T cell receptor beta chains from one sample in a study of beta chain features in type 1 diabetes. The protocol was immunoSEQ multiplex PCR, while the TCRdb copy is restricted to in-frame clones and leaves out a portion. The sample has nearly 700,000 clones; roughly 13% are singletons. What was sequenced was naive CD4+ T cells from blood. These receptor sequences come from a man aged 18 to 29 with type 1 diabetes. Each CDR3 is given with its conserved first and last residue. Fields, in order: CDR3 DNA, CDR3 protein, D gene, V gene, J gene, clone size. D genes are given only for firm matches. Clone size, where shown, is once, few, many, or a class for clones that have expanded.

DNA: TGCGCCAGCAGCCTCGGTATGGGAACTAGCACAGATACGCAGTATTTT
CDR3: CASSLGMGTSTDTQYF
D: -
V: TRBV5-1
J: TRBJ2-3
size: -

DNA: TGTGCCAGCAGTCCCCAGGGGCCGCTAGTTGCAACTAATGAAAAACTGTTTTTT
CDR3: CASSPQGPLVATNEKLFF
D: -
V: TRBV27
J: TRBJ1-4
size: -

DNA: TGCGCCAGCAGCTTGGAGGTAGATACGCAGTATTTT
CDR3: CASSLEVDTQYF
D: -
V: TRBV5-1
J: TRBJ2-3
size: few

DNA: TGTGCCAGCTCACCGACAGCACTGAACACTGAAGCTTTCTTT
CDR3: CASSPTALNTEAFF
D: -
V: TRBV18
J: TRBJ1-1
size: few

DNA: TGTGCCAGCAGCCCGCCCAACGCCGGGGAAAAACTGTTTTTT
CDR3: CASSPPNAGEKLFF
D: -
V: TRBV7-2
J: TRBJ1-4
size: -

DNA: TGTGCCAGCAGCTTAGGTACCCAGAGGGATACGCAGTATTTT
CDR3: CASSLGTQRDTQYF
D: -
V: TRBV7-6
J: TRBJ2-3
size: few

DNA: TGTGCCAGCAGCTTGGGGGTTTTCGGAACGGGCGCTAGCACAGATACGCAGTATTTT
CDR3: CASSLGVFGTGASTDTQYF
D: -
V: TRBV5-4
J: TRBJ2-3
size: -

DNA: TGTGCCAGCAGTGAATCGGGGGCGCGGGGCACTGAAGCTTTCTTT
CDR3: CASSESGARGTEAFF
D: -
V: TRBV25-1
J: TRBJ1-1
size: -

DNA: TGCAGCGTTGGTCGGACAGGGTCCGCCGGGGAGCTGTTTTTT
CDR3: CSVGRTGSAGELFF
D: TRBD1
V: TRBV29-1
J: TRBJ2-2
size: few

DNA: TGTGCCAGCTCACCGGGGCAGGACGGGGAGCTGTTTTTT
CDR3: CASSPGQDGELFF
D: -
V: TRBV18
J: TRBJ2-2
size: few

DNA: TGCAGCGTTGAAAGGTCGGTAGGGGAGACCCAGTACTTC
CDR3: CSVERSVGETQYF
D: -
V: TRBV29-1
J: TRBJ2-5
size: few

DNA: TGTGCCAGCAGTCGCGGACAGGGGAGCACCGGGGAGCTGTTTTTT
CDR3: CASSRGQGSTGELFF
D: TRBD1
V: TRBV6-6
J: TRBJ2-2
size: -

DNA: TGTGCCAGCAGCTTATTTCGACAGGGAGCTCTTAACTATGGCTACACCTTC
CDR3: CASSLFRQGALNYGYTF
D: TRBD1
V: TRBV5-6
J: TRBJ1-2
size: -

DNA: TGTGCCAGCAGCCGGTGGGGGGGAACTGAAGCTTTCTTT
CDR3: CASSRWGGTEAFF
D: -
V: TRBV14
J: TRBJ1-1
size: -

DNA: TGTGCCAGCAGCTCCCGGGACTCGGGGGATCAGCCCCAGCATTTT
CDR3: CASSSRDSGDQPQHF
D: -
V: TRBV5-6
J: TRBJ1-5
size: once

DNA: TGTGCCTGGATCGGGACAGTTGAAGCTTTCTTT
CDR3: CAWIGTVEAFF
D: TRBD1
V: TRBV30
J: TRBJ1-1
size: -

DNA: TGTGCCAGTAGTATCGGACAGGGCGCCTACGAGCAGTACTTC
CDR3: CASSIGQGAYEQYF
D: TRBD1
V: TRBV19
J: TRBJ2-7
size: few

DNA: TGTGCCAGCAGCTTTGGAGGGGCCTTAAACTATGGCTACACCTTC
CDR3: CASSFGGALNYGYTF
D: -
V: TRBV11-2
J: TRBJ1-2
size: -

DNA: TGCAGTGCTGTCGTGAACACTGAAGCTTTCTTT
CDR3: CSAVVNTEAFF
D: -
V: TRBV20-1
J: TRBJ1-1
size: -

DNA: TGCGCCAGCAGCTTGGAGGCCGAAGCTGACACTGAAGCTTTCTTT
CDR3: CASSLEAEADTEAFF
D: -
V: TRBV5-1
J: TRBJ1-1
size: few

DNA: TGTGCCAGCTCACCACAGGGGAGTAACACTGAAGCTTTCTTT
CDR3: CASSPQGSNTEAFF
D: -
V: TRBV18
J: TRBJ1-1
size: few

DNA: TGTGCCAGCTCACCAGGGGTCACGCTCTACGAGCAGTACTTC
CDR3: CASSPGVTLYEQYF
D: -
V: TRBV18
J: TRBJ2-7
size: few

DNA: TGTGCCAGCAGGGGGGACTACAATGAGCAGTTCTTC
CDR3: CASRGDYNEQFF
D: -
V: TRBV19
J: TRBJ2-1
size: few

DNA: TGTGCCAGCCGAATCGGACCTCCCTATGGTAACACCGGGGAGCTGTTTTTT
CDR3: CASRIGPPYGNTGELFF
D: -
V: TRBV6-4
J: TRBJ2-2
size: few

DNA: TGTGCCAGCGAGGACAAAGGGAGCACTGAAGCTTTCTTT
CDR3: CASEDKGSTEAFF
D: -
V: TRBV5-4
J: TRBJ1-1
size: -

DNA: TGTGCCAGTAGTGTGGCGACTAACTATGGCTACACCTTC
CDR3: CASSVATNYGYTF
D: -
V: TRBV2
J: TRBJ1-2
size: few

DNA: TGTGCCAGCAGTTCCACCTACGAGCAGTACTTC
CDR3: CASSSTYEQYF
D: -
V: TRBV28
J: TRBJ2-7
size: few

DNA: TGTGCCAGCAGCCCCTCGATGTGGCAGGGTGAAGCTTTCTTT
CDR3: CASSPSMWQGEAFF
D: -
V: TRBV11-2
J: TRBJ1-1
size: few

DNA: TGTGCCAGCAGGCCACGAGGAAACACCATATATTTT
CDR3: CASRPRGNTIYF
D: -
V: TRBV6-5
J: TRBJ1-3
size: few

DNA: TGTGCCAGCTCACCTGGGGGAGATAATTCACCCCTCCACTTT
CDR3: CASSPGGDNSPLHF
D: -
V: TRBV18
J: TRBJ1-6
size: -

DNA: TGTGCCAGCAGTCTTGGGGGGAACACCGGGGAGCTGTTTTTT
CDR3: CASSLGGNTGELFF
D: -
V: TRBV5-6
J: TRBJ2-2
size: few

DNA: TGTGCCAGCAGCTTACTGGGGGACAACACAGATACGCAGTATTTT
CDR3: CASSLLGDNTDTQYF
D: -
V: TRBV7-3
J: TRBJ2-3
size: few

DNA: -
CDR3: CASSSGQGGYGYTF
D: -
V: TRBV6-6
J: TRBJ1-2
size: few

DNA: TGTGCCAGCAGGGAAGGACTAGCGGGGAGCTCCTACGAGCAGTACTTC
CDR3: CASREGLAGSSYEQYF
D: TRBD2
V: TRBV2
J: TRBJ2-7
size: -

DNA: TGCGCCAGCAGCCAAGATAGCAGCTATAGCAATCAGCCCCAGCATTTT
CDR3: CASSQDSSYSNQPQHF
D: -
V: TRBV4-1
J: TRBJ1-5
size: few

DNA: TGCAGCGTGGGGGTGAGCATGAACACTGAAGCTTTCTTT
CDR3: CSVGVSMNTEAFF
D: -
V: TRBV29-1
J: TRBJ1-1
size: -

DNA: TGCAGCGTTCCGGGACAGGGGGCTGAAGCTTTCTTT
CDR3: CSVPGQGAEAFF
D: TRBD1
V: TRBV29-1
J: TRBJ1-1
size: few

DNA: TGTGCCAGCAGTGAGCTGGGGCTGGGGACTGAAGCTTTCTTT
CDR3: CASSELGLGTEAFF
D: -
V: TRBV6-1
J: TRBJ1-1
size: few

DNA: TGCAGCGTAAAACATAGCGGGGGGTACAATGAGCAGTTCTTC
CDR3: CSVKHSGGYNEQFF
D: TRBD2
V: TRBV29-1
J: TRBJ2-1
size: -

DNA: TGCGCCAGCAAAGACAGGACCTCCTATAATTCACCCCTCCACTTT
CDR3: CASKDRTSYNSPLHF
D: -
V: TRBV5-1
J: TRBJ1-6
size: -

DNA: TGTGCCAGCAGCCCACGGGCTGAAGCTTTCTTT
CDR3: CASSPRAEAFF
D: -
V: TRBV7-9
J: TRBJ1-1
size: few

DNA: TGTGCCATCAGTGAATCCCCGAAGGTGGGGGATCAGCCCCAGCATTTT
CDR3: CAISESPKVGDQPQHF
D: -
V: TRBV10-3
J: TRBJ1-5
size: -

DNA: TGCGCCAGCAGCACCGGCCGTGAAGCTTTCTTT
CDR3: CASSTGREAFF
D: -
V: TRBV5-1
J: TRBJ1-1
size: few

DNA: TGTGCCAGCAGTTCGACAGGACCAGCGAACACCGGGGAGCTGTTTTTT
CDR3: CASSSTGPANTGELFF
D: -
V: TRBV6-5
J: TRBJ2-2
size: -

DNA: TGTGCCAGCAGCCTGGGAGGGGAAGGGACTGAAGCTTTCTTT
CDR3: CASSLGGEGTEAFF
D: -
V: TRBV6-5
J: TRBJ1-1
size: -

DNA: TGTGCCAGCAGCTTTTCGGGGGAAAACTATGGCTACACCTTC
CDR3: CASSFSGENYGYTF
D: -
V: TRBV7-9
J: TRBJ1-2
size: few

DNA: TGTGCCAGCAGTCTGACTAGCTACGAGCAGTACTTC
CDR3: CASSLTSYEQYF
D: -
V: TRBV28
J: TRBJ2-7
size: -

DNA: TGTGCCAGCACCCCCGGGCAGCTTTACGGAAACACCATATATTTT
CDR3: CASTPGQLYGNTIYF
D: -
V: TRBV9
J: TRBJ1-3
size: few

DNA: TGTGCCAGCAGTTTACGGCCAGGAGGGAACGGTCAGCCCCAGCATTTT
CDR3: CASSLRPGGNGQPQHF
D: -
V: TRBV27
J: TRBJ1-5
size: -

DNA: TGTGCCAGCAGAGCCCTGACGGGGGGGTGGTTTGGGCAGCCCCAGCATTTT
CDR3: CASRALTGGWFGQPQHF
D: -
V: TRBV28
J: TRBJ1-5
size: -

DNA: TGTGCCAGCACCTCAGACCTACGGGGGGACGAGCAGTACTTC
CDR3: CASTSDLRGDEQYF
D: TRBD2
V: TRBV7-9
J: TRBJ2-7
size: -

DNA: TGTGCCAGTACCCCTTGGGACAGGGCCGACTATGGCTACACCTTC
CDR3: CASTPWDRADYGYTF
D: TRBD1
V: TRBV19
J: TRBJ1-2
size: few

DNA: TGTGCCAGCAGTCACGGCGGGGCGCGAGGCTACACCTTC
CDR3: CASSHGGARGYTF
D: -
V: TRBV25-1
J: TRBJ1-2
size: few

DNA: TGTGCCTGGAGTACTGGACAGGGGGCAACTAATGAAAAACTGTTTTTT
CDR3: CAWSTGQGATNEKLFF
D: TRBD1
V: TRBV30
J: TRBJ1-4
size: few

DNA: TGTGCCACCAGCAGAGATAGGGTTCGAGGTGGCTACACCTTC
CDR3: CATSRDRVRGGYTF
D: -
V: TRBV15
J: TRBJ1-2
size: -

DNA: TGTGCCAGCAGTACCAACCTCGGACTCAACCGAGGGTACGAGCAGTACTTC
CDR3: CASSTNLGLNRGYEQYF
D: -
V: TRBV25-1
J: TRBJ2-7
size: few

DNA: TGTGCCAGCAGCGTCAGCGGGGGGAGGACCGGGGAGCTGTTTTTT
CDR3: CASSVSGGRTGELFF
D: TRBD2
V: TRBV9
J: TRBJ2-2
size: -

DNA: TGCGCCAGCAGATCGGTGGGCCCGCAAGAGACCCAGTACTTC
CDR3: CASRSVGPQETQYF
D: -
V: TRBV23-1
J: TRBJ2-5
size: -

DNA: TGTGCCAGCAGGACAGGGGGTACTAACTATGGCTACACCTTC
CDR3: CASRTGGTNYGYTF
D: TRBD1
V: TRBV28
J: TRBJ1-2
size: few

DNA: TGTGCCAGCAGCTTGGGGGCTAGCGGTTACAATGAGCAGTTCTTC
CDR3: CASSLGASGYNEQFF
D: TRBD2
V: TRBV5-6
J: TRBJ2-1
size: -